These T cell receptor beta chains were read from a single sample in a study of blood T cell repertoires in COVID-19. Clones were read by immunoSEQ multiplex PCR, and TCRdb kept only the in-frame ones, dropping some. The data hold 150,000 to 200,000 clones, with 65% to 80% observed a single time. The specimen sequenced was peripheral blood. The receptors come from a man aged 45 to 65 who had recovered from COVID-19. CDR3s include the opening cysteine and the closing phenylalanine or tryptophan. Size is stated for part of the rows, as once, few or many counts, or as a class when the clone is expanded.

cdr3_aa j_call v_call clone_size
CASSLSPGQQETQYF TRBJ2-5 TRBV11-2 -
CASSRERAYEQYF TRBJ2-7 TRBV12-3/TRBV12-4 -
CASSKSDLLALGEQYF TRBJ2-7 TRBV21-1 -
CASSFNNQETQYF TRBJ2-5 TRBV12-3/TRBV12-4 -
CSVEGVRGYEQYF TRBJ2-7 TRBV29-1 -
CASRTGTSSYEQYF TRBJ2-7 TRBV5-4 -
CASSVSGTSAYEQYF TRBJ2-7 TRBV9 -
CASSLTGPGRGTEAFF TRBJ1-1 TRBV28 once
CAWSGRGNQPQHF TRBJ1-5 TRBV30 -
CASSLGDITYEQYF TRBJ2-7 TRBV5-1 -
CASSLLGDATEAFF TRBJ1-1 TRBV5-5 -
CSVPRQGMNEQFF TRBJ2-1 TRBV29-1 -
CASSFPGFHEQYF TRBJ2-7 TRBV5-6 -
CASSISLAGEVGELFF TRBJ2-2 TRBV19 -
CAAVPPSGQLKAFF TRBJ1-1 TRBV6-5 -
CASGIELTSAGTDTQYF TRBJ2-3 TRBV7-8 -
CASSQVILAGRVSGYEQYF TRBJ2-7 TRBV4-1 -
CACHITDRAYGYTF TRBJ1-2 TRBV30 -
CASSNQGHSTDTQYF TRBJ2-3 TRBV10-1 -
CASSLGRFYEQYF TRBJ2-7 TRBV7-8 -
CASSLREGQAPGNTIYF TRBJ1-3 TRBV14 few
CAWSGSSGGGETQYF TRBJ2-5 TRBV30 -
CASSSGSSTNEKLFF TRBJ1-4 TRBV5-1 -
CASSGLAASYNEQFF TRBJ2-1 TRBV9 -
CASVYRGIPNQETQYF TRBJ2-5 TRBV2 once
CASSVGLFSGGYEQYF TRBJ2-7 TRBV9 -
CASSPFRDRGTDTQYF TRBJ2-3 TRBV7-8 once
CARRASGRGGDTDTQYF TRBJ2-3 TRBV5-3 -